This T cell receptor (beta chain) comes out of a study of identical twins. Germline assignment: CDR1 SGHTA and CDR2 FQGNSA. V was clipped by 1 base and J by 8 bases, with 6 bases between them. This CDR3 comprises 12 residues. In its sample, this clonotype was seen many times. MiXCR, run by TCRdb on the 5' RACE reads, gives a single entry per CDR3 protein. Of about 570,000 distinct CDR3 sequences listed, 9.6% are singletons. This sample was shared with a second study, whose subject was yellow fever vaccine responses in identical twins.

This clonotype originated in a young woman in good health. Sequences were obtained from PBMCs. The chain combines TRBV7-2 with TRBJ2-1; D is uncertain. The CDR3 reads CASSLGPYEQFF. The CDR3 DNA follows: TGTGCCAGCAGCTTAGGGCCTTATGAGCAGTTCTTC.